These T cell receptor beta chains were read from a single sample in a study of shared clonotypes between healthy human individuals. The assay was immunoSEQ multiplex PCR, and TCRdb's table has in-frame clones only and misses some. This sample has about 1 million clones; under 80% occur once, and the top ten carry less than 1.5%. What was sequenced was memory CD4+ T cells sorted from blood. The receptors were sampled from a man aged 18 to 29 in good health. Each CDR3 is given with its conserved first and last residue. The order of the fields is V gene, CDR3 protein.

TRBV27,CASSPSGRAYGYTF
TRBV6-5,CASSPTRDRGNEQYF
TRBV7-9,CASSLGQGDTGELFF
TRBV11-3,CASSLGAGILNF
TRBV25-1,CASSEPRTGLFTDTQYF
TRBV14,CASRQTGLYTEAFF
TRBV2,CASSEATGKKGYGYTF
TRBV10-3,CAISEGLAGAGYEQYF
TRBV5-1,CASSGWRDSYNEQFF
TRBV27,CASSFSLGGVEQYF
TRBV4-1,CASSQRTSGPNEQFF
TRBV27,CASSLSRASNQPQHF
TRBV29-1,CSVAGTGGYEQYF
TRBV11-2,CASSQFRDIQYF
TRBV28,CASNQWGQVIQPQHF
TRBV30,CAYQGSGNTIYF
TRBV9,CASSVEGTGGTEAFF
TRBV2,CASSEARATNEKLFF
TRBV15,CATSRGQNYGYTF
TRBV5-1,CASTQPGSADTQYF
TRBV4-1,CASSLTQDRSYNEQFF
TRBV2,CASSDQLYNEQFF
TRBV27,CASSFLYGSNYGYTF
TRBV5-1,CASSNSPGTGAQETQYF
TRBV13,CASSLGRGISGNTIYF
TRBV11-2,CASSLALTIPNSPLHF
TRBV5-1,CASSPGTSSSYEQYF
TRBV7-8,CASSATPRDYEQYF
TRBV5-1,CASSQAGTDTQYF
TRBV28,CASSSPEGTVNSPLHF
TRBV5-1,CASSRDVGNEQFF
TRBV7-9,CASSLGPTGANYGYTF